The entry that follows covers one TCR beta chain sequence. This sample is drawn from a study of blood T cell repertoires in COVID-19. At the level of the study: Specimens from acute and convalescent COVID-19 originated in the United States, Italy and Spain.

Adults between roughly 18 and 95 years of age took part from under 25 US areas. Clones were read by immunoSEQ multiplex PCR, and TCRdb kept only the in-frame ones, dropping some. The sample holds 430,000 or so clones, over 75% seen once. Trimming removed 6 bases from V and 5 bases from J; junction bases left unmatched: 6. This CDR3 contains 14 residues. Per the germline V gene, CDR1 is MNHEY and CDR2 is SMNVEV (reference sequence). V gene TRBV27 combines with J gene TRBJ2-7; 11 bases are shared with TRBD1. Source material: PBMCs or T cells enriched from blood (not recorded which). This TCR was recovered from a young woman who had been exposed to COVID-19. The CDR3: CASSAGQGANEQYF. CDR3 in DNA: TGTGCCAGCAGCGCCGGACAGGGGGCTAACGAGCAGTACTTC.